A selection of T cell receptor beta chains follows, all from one sample in a study of long-term antiretroviral therapy in people with HIV. The assay was immunoSEQ multiplex PCR, and TCRdb's table has in-frame clones only and misses some. The data show 15,000 to 20,000 clones, approximately 83% seen once. The material sequenced was unsorted PBMCs, taken 0.5 years before starting antiretroviral therapy. The receptors were gathered from a man younger than 35 with HIV. Each CDR3 is given with its conserved first and last residue. D genes are given only for firm matches. Clone size is not always given. Where it is, it says once, few, many or a class for expanded clones.

V	size	J	D	DNA	CDR3
TRBV19	NA	TRBJ2-7	TRBD1	TGTGCCAGTAGTCCCGGGACAGGGGACCTCTACGAGCAGTACTTC	CASSPGTGDLYEQYF
TRBV7-9	NA	TRBJ2-1	TRBD2	TGTGCCAGCAGCTTTGGCTTGGGCGGGAGAATAGAGCAGTTCTTC	CASSFGLGGRIEQFF
TRBV5-1	NA	TRBJ2-4	TRBD2	TGCGCCAGCAGCTTGGCCGGGAGGTCGAGCATTCAGTACTTC	CASSLAGRSSIQYF
TRBV2	NA	TRBJ2-5	NA	TGTGCCAGCAGGGACGACAGGTCTGGGGAGACCCAGTACTTC	CASRDDRSGETQYF
TRBV2	NA	TRBJ2-7	TRBD1	TGTGCCAGCAGTGGGGTAGGATGGACAGGGGTCTCCTACGAGCAGTACTTC	CASSGVGWTGVSYEQYF
TRBV7-2	NA	TRBJ2-7	NA	TGTGCCAGCAGCGCCTGGCCAGACGAGCAGTACTTC	CASSAWPDEQYF
TRBV6-5	NA	TRBJ2-7	NA	TGTGCCAGCACCCCCACCCCACAGCTCTACGAGCAGTACTTC	CASTPTPQLYEQYF
TRBV7-3	NA	TRBJ2-2	TRBD2	TGTGCCAGCAGCTTAACGGCGGGAGCGGACACCGGGGAGCTGTTTTTT	CASSLTAGADTGELFF
TRBV5-1	NA	TRBJ2-2	TRBD2	TGCGCCAGCAGCTTTCCCGGGACTAGCGGGGGGGCCTCGAACACCGGGGAGCTGTTTTTT	CASSFPGTSGGASNTGELFF
TRBV5-1	NA	TRBJ2-2	TRBD2	TGCGCCAGCAGCTTGGTGCGGGAGGTAACCGGGGAGCTGTTTTTT	CASSLVREVTGELFF
TRBV28	NA	TRBJ1-5	NA	TGTGCCAGCAGCCAGGTAGGGCAGTATAGCAATCAGCCCCAGCATTTT	CASSQVGQYSNQPQHF
TRBV7-6	NA	TRBJ1-6	TRBD1	TGTGCCAGCAGCTTAGATGGTCGGGACAGGGTTTCACCCCTCCACTTT	CASSLDGRDRVSPLHF
TRBV27	few	TRBJ2-3	TRBD2	TGTGCCAGCAGCCCGACCGGACTAGACCTATTGGGCACAGATACGCAGTATTTT	CASSPTGLDLLGTDTQYF
TRBV4-2	NA	TRBJ1-1	TRBD1	TGTGCCAGCAGCATGGACAGGGGGACTGAAGCTTTCTTT	CASSMDRGTEAFF
TRBV5-1	NA	TRBJ1-1	NA	TGCGCCAGCAGCTGGGGTTCCGCCACTGAAGCTTTCTTT	CASSWGSATEAFF